The 12 T cell receptor beta chains below all came from one sample that was sequenced in a study of T cells in Graves' hyperthyroidism and ophthalmopathy. Amplification of TCR beta CDR3 regions was performed using RNA transcripts as template. When the TCR CDR3 underwent first-round RT-PCR, the HTBI primer set was used. TCRdb ran MiXCR on the multiplex PCR reads and lists one entry per CDR3 protein. The repertoire holds around 250,000 distinct CDR3 sequences, around 17% seen once, with around 28% in the top ten. The sample consisted of blood. The origin of the receptors is a woman aged 18-29 years with Graves' ophthalmopathy.

This clonotype was detected ten times or more. This chain uses TRBV19 with TRBJ2-5, with D tentatively TRBD2 (7 bases). CDR1 is LNHDA, CDR2 SQIVND, per germline (reference sequence). The CDR3 covers 14 residues. The germline V and J ends were trimmed by 5 bases and 4 bases, with 14 bases remaining between them. The chain's CDR3 is CASSAKRGGETQYF. As DNA, the CDR3 is TGTGCCAGTAGTGCGAAAAGGGGGGGAGAGACCCAGTACTTC.

This clonotype has a count of ten or more. V is TRBV6-1 and J is TRBJ2-3, with no clear D. V lost 5 bases and J lost 2, with 8 bases in between. The CDR3 runs to 13 residues. The germline gives CDR1 MNHNS, CDR2 SASEGT. In DNA, the CDR3 is TGTGCCAGCAGTTATTATAACACAGATACGCAGTATTTT. Translation gives CASSYYNTDTQYF.

This clonotype appeared a few times. The chain couples TRBV6-1 to TRBJ1-1; 7 bases agree with TRBD1. The CDR3 is made up of 17 amino acids. Per germline, CDR1 MNHNS and CDR2 SASEGT. J was trimmed by 4 bases and V by 5 bases; bases with no gene match: 16. CDR3 amino acids: CASSSVRGRGRFTEAFF. The CDR3 region has the DNA TGTGCCAGCAGTTCGGTTCGAGGGAGGGGGCGATTCACTGAAGCTTTCTTT.

Turning to this clonotype: A read error is possible here, since a much larger clone lies one base away. The chain uses TRBV4-1 and TRBJ2-1, with 7 positions matching TRBD2. The CDR3 consists of 14 residues. Per germline, CDR1 MGHRA and CDR2 YSYEKL. The ends lost 1 base at V and 10 bases at J; junction bases unmatched: 7. CDR3 sequence (DNA): TGCGCCAGCAGCCAAGTATTAGGGGACTACGAGCAGTTCTTC. Its translation is CASSQVLGDYEQFF.

This clonotype appeared many times. The chain combines TRBV12-3 or TRBV12-4 with TRBJ2-1; no firm D call. Trimming removed 5 bases at V and 5 bases at J, with 7 bases between. This CDR3 is built from 12 residues. The DNA for the CDR3 is TGTGCCAGCAGTCGTAGAGACAATGAGCAGTTCTTC. Protein: CASSRRDNEQFF.

This clonotype was detected only a few times. This chain links TRBV4-3 with TRBJ2-2; D ambiguous. Germline V gene lookup returns CDR1 LGHNA and CDR2 YSLEER. The CDR3 is made up of 16 amino acids. The ends were cut back, 0 bases at V and 4 bases at J, with 12 bases in the middle. The CDR3 protein is CASSQEPSRSTGELFF. CDR3 sequence (DNA): TGCGCCAGCAGCCAAGAGCCTAGTCGTTCCACCGGGGAGCTGTTTTTT.

Ten or more counts support this clonotype. This sequence joins TRBV7-8 and TRBJ2-5; D might be TRBD2 (6 bases). The V gene's germline CDR1 is SGHVS and CDR2 FQNEAQ. CDR3 length: 15 residues. With 5 bases removed from V and 5 bases from J, the gap between germline ends came to 18 bases. The CDR3 region has the DNA TGTGCCAGCAGCCCTGGGGCGGGACGGATGGAGACCCAGTACTTC. Protein sequence: CASSPGAGRMETQYF.

Ten or more counts support this clonotype. V is TRBV19 and J is TRBJ1-2; D gene uncertain. CDR1 and CDR2 from the germline V gene are LNHDA and SQIVND (reference sequence). The CDR3 has 9 amino acids. V was trimmed by 9 bases and J by 3 bases, leaving 2 bases between them. For the CDR3, the DNA is TGTGCCAGACACTATGGCTACACCTTC. Protein: CARHYGYTF.

This clonotype was detected ten times or more. V is TRBV28 and J is TRBJ1-1; perhaps TRBD1 as D (6 bases). Germline V lookup: CDR1 MDHEN, CDR2 SYDVKM. Deletions cut 2 bases from V and 4 bases from J, with 20 bases between. The CDR3 loop spans 17 amino acids. CDR3 residues: CASSLLTTGKEGTEAFF. The DNA of the CDR3 is TGTGCCAGCAGTTTACTTACCACAGGGAAGGAAGGCACTGAAGCTTTCTTT.

This clonotype was recorded many times. This sequence joins TRBV6-1 and TRBJ2-7, with TRBD1 identical over 7 bases. The germline gives CDR1 MNHNS, CDR2 SASEGT. The CDR3 has 11 amino acids. V lost 6 bases, J lost 4 bases, and 0 bases stayed unmatched. The chain's CDR3 is CASRTGYEQYF. CDR3 DNA sequence: TGTGCCAGCAGGACAGGGTACGAGCAGTACTTC.

This clonotype was observed at least ten times. V and J are TRBV2 and TRBJ2-6; 8 bases map to TRBD1. In germline, CDR1 is SNHLY, CDR2 FYNNEI. The CDR3 runs 16 residues. The junction had 6 bases not matched to a gene; V was cut back by 4 bases and J by 4 bases. DNA for the CDR3: TGTGCCAGCAGTGGAGACCGGGACAGGGGGGCCAACGTCCTGACTTTC. It yields the protein CASSGDRDRGANVLTF.

Worth noting for this clonotype: With a much larger clone just one base away, this may be a read error. This rearrangement joins TRBV20-1 to TRBJ2-1, with 10 bases aligning to TRBD2. The CDR3 contains 14 residues. Germline V lookup: CDR1 DFQATT, CDR2 SNEGSKA (reference sequence). Trimming took 3 bases from V and 10 from J; bases not matched to a gene: 9. CDR3 sequence reads: CSASGPAGGQEQFF. In DNA form, the CDR3 reads TGCAGTGCTAGTGGGCCAGCGGGGGGGCAGGAGCAGTTCTTC.